This T cell receptor (beta chain) was sequenced in a study of cytomegalovirus exposure and HLA in healthy donors. As for the study in general: Drawn from HLA-typed donors, around 85 million unique TCRs were held in an early data release.

Study-wide points: TCR beta sequences numbering fewer than 20,000 were associated with HLA alleles at 0.05 false discovery rate in a later analysis. For presence/absence analyses, sequencing depth was assumed to be roughly uniform across donors.

This clone was counted once. The antigen remains undetermined. The PCR had 60 Vbeta and 13 Jbeta primers. Some clones are missing from TCRdb's copy, which holds only in-frame ones; the method was immunoSEQ multiplex PCR. The sample records roughly 92,000 clones, approximately 80% being singletons. V was pared by 0 bases and J by 8 bases, with 2 bases of the junction left unmatched. The CDR3 is 13 amino acids. Germline loops: CDR1 SGHRS, CDR2 YFSETQ. This receptor was taken from a woman aged 50 to 60 in good health and CMV-seropositive. This sequence joins TRBV5-1 and TRBJ1-3; 7 bases are a match to TRBD1. The sample consisted of PBMCs. In DNA, the CDR3 is TGCGCCAGCAGCTTGGAGGGGGCCCACACCATATATTTT. Protein: CASSLEGAHTIYF.